A selection of T cell receptor beta chains follows, all from one sample in a study of cytomegalovirus exposure and HLA in healthy donors. Generated by immunoSEQ multiplex PCR, the TCRdb table keeps only in-frame clones and is missing some. The sample includes about 120,000 clones, about 80% of them seen just once. The sequencing input was PBMCs. Receptors were obtained from a man aged 55 to 69 in good health and CMV-seropositive. Both conserved end residues are part of each CDR3. A D gene is named only where the DNA matches it firmly. A clone size is listed for some rows: how often the clone was seen (once, few, many), or a class if it is expanded.

CDR3 protein: CASSRRAGGGNIQYF; CDR3 DNA: TGCGCCAGCAGCCGGCGAGCGGGAGGAGGTAACATTCAGTACTTC; J gene: TRBJ2-4; clone size: .; V gene: TRBV5-1; D gene: TRBD2
CDR3 protein: CASSWDRAQETQYF; CDR3 DNA: TGCGCCAGCAGCTGGGACAGGGCCCAAGAGACCCAGTACTTC; J gene: TRBJ2-5; clone size: .; V gene: TRBV5-1; D gene: TRBD1
CDR3 protein: CASSVPRDRADTEAFF; CDR3 DNA: TGTGCCAGCAGCGTACCACGGGACAGGGCTGACACTGAAGCTTTCTTT; J gene: TRBJ1-1; clone size: .; V gene: TRBV9; D gene: TRBD1
CDR3 protein: CAISEPGTADNSPLHF; CDR3 DNA: TGTGCCATCAGTGAGCCGGGGACAGCCGATAATTCACCCCTCCACTTT; J gene: TRBJ1-6; clone size: .; V gene: TRBV10-3; D gene: TRBD1
CDR3 protein: CASSPDRVREAFF; CDR3 DNA: TGTGCCAGCTCACCGGACAGGGTTCGGGAAGCTTTCTTT; J gene: TRBJ1-1; clone size: .; V gene: TRBV18; D gene: TRBD1
CDR3 protein: CAWTSGQGGGYTF; CDR3 DNA: TGTGCCTGGACGTCGGGACAGGGAGGTGGCTACACCTTC; J gene: TRBJ1-2; clone size: .; V gene: TRBV30; D gene: TRBD1
CDR3 protein: CASRHLTGTAETQYF; CDR3 DNA: TGTGCCAGCAGGCACCTGACAGGGACGGCAGAGACCCAGTACTTC; J gene: TRBJ2-5; clone size: .; V gene: TRBV28; D gene: TRBD1
CDR3 protein: CASSLTEETQYF; CDR3 DNA: TGTGCCAGCAGTTTGACAGAAGAGACCCAGTACTTC; J gene: TRBJ2-5; clone size: .; V gene: TRBV28; D gene: .
CDR3 protein: CASRGTGQGYTF; CDR3 DNA: TGTGCCAGCAGGGGGACAGGGCAGGGCTACACCTTC; J gene: TRBJ1-2; clone size: .; V gene: TRBV6-1; D gene: TRBD1
CDR3 protein: CASSFLTGLVHSNQPQHF; CDR3 DNA: TGTGCCAGCAGTTTCCTGACAGGCTTGGTACATAGCAATCAGCCCCAGCATTTT; J gene: TRBJ1-5; clone size: .; V gene: TRBV27; D gene: .
CDR3 protein: CASSPWDSITDTQYF; CDR3 DNA: TGCGCCAGCAGCCCATGGGACAGCATCACAGATACGCAGTATTTT; J gene: TRBJ2-3; clone size: .; V gene: TRBV4-1; D gene: TRBD1
CDR3 protein: CASSFFPGGEDGYTF; CDR3 DNA: TGTGCCAGCAGCTTCTTTCCGGGAGGTGAGGATGGCTACACCTTC; J gene: TRBJ1-2; clone size: once; V gene: TRBV7-6; D gene: .
CDR3 protein: CASSLVGGSTDTQYF; CDR3 DNA: TGCGCCAGCAGCTTGGTCGGGGGTTCCACAGATACGCAGTATTTT; J gene: TRBJ2-3; clone size: .; V gene: TRBV5-1; D gene: .
CDR3 protein: CASSARTGRFEPQHF; CDR3 DNA: TGTGCCAGCAGCGCCCGGACAGGGCGTTTTGAGCCCCAGCATTTT; J gene: TRBJ1-5; clone size: .; V gene: TRBV9; D gene: TRBD1
CDR3 protein: CASSEAGRQRSGTEAFF; CDR3 DNA: TGTGCCAGCAGTGAAGCGGGAAGACAGAGGTCCGGCACTGAAGCTTTCTTT; J gene: TRBJ1-1; clone size: few; V gene: TRBV6-1; D gene: .
CDR3 protein: CSVDDRNTEAFF; CDR3 DNA: TGCAGCGTTGATGACAGGAACACTGAAGCTTTCTTT; J gene: TRBJ1-1; clone size: few; V gene: TRBV29-1; D gene: .
CDR3 protein: CAWRKGQGETEAFF; CDR3 DNA: TGTGCCTGGAGGAAAGGGCAGGGTGAAACTGAAGCTTTCTTT; J gene: TRBJ1-1; clone size: .; V gene: TRBV30; D gene: .
CDR3 protein: CASSYTGTSGRKTQYF; CDR3 DNA: TGTGCCAGCAGTTACACCGGGACTAGCGGGAGAAAGACCCAGTACTTC; J gene: TRBJ2-5; clone size: .; V gene: TRBV6-6; D gene: TRBD2
CDR3 protein: CASSLATRDRKPNTGELFF; CDR3 DNA: TGTGCCAGCAGTTTAGCTACTAGGGACAGAAAACCGAACACCGGGGAGCTGTTTTTT; J gene: TRBJ2-2; clone size: .; V gene: TRBV27; D gene: TRBD1
CDR3 protein: CASSLASEGDEQFF; CDR3 DNA: TGTGCCAGCAGCTTAGCGTCCGAAGGGGATGAGCAGTTCTTC; J gene: TRBJ2-1; clone size: .; V gene: TRBV7-8; D gene: .
CDR3 protein: CASRGSSRYEQYF; CDR3 DNA: TGTGCCAGCAGAGGCTCCTCTAGGTACGAGCAGTACTTC; J gene: TRBJ2-7; clone size: few; V gene: TRBV11-2; D gene: .
CDR3 protein: CASSSGLAVRDTQYF; CDR3 DNA: TGCGCCAGCAGCTCGGGACTAGCGGTCAGGGATACGCAGTATTTT; J gene: TRBJ2-3; clone size: .; V gene: TRBV5-1; D gene: TRBD2
CDR3 protein: CASSVDRSSMNTEAFF; CDR3 DNA: TGTGCCAGCAGTGTGGACAGGTCAAGCATGAACACTGAAGCTTTCTTT; J gene: TRBJ1-1; clone size: .; V gene: TRBV2; D gene: TRBD1
CDR3 protein: CASSSTPGLSTHEQYF; CDR3 DNA: TGTGCCAGCAGCTCGACACCGGGACTTAGCACCCACGAGCAGTACTTC; J gene: TRBJ2-7; clone size: .; V gene: TRBV7-9; D gene: .
CDR3 protein: CASSFGGGYQETQYF; CDR3 DNA: TGCGCCAGCAGCTTTGGGGGGGGGTACCAAGAGACCCAGTACTTC; J gene: TRBJ2-5; clone size: .; V gene: TRBV5-1; D gene: TRBD2
CDR3 protein: CARSLVRLGGFDF; CDR3 DNA: TGTGCCAGAAGCTTGGTTCGGCTAGGGGGATTCGACTTC; J gene: TRBJ2-5; clone size: .; V gene: TRBV5-3; D gene: .
CDR3 protein: CASSEPNLYGYTF; CDR3 DNA: TGTGCCAGCAGCGAGCCCAACCTCTATGGCTACACCTTC; J gene: TRBJ1-2; clone size: .; V gene: TRBV7-9; D gene: .
CDR3 protein: CASSEATGSDEQYF; CDR3 DNA: TGTGCCAGCAGTGAAGCGACAGGGAGCGACGAGCAGTACTTC; J gene: TRBJ2-7; clone size: .; V gene: TRBV6-1; D gene: TRBD1
CDR3 protein: CATSRDRGPNEQFF; CDR3 DNA: TGTGCCACCAGCAGAGACAGGGGGCCCAATGAGCAGTTCTTC; J gene: TRBJ2-1; clone size: .; V gene: TRBV15; D gene: TRBD1
CDR3 protein: CASSQDRAPNEKLFF; CDR3 DNA: TGCGCCAGCAGCCAGGACAGGGCGCCTAATGAAAAACTGTTTTTT; J gene: TRBJ1-4; clone size: .; V gene: TRBV5-1; D gene: TRBD1
CDR3 protein: CASSPSGRGTGELFF; CDR3 DNA: TGTGCCAGCAGCCCTAGCGGGAGGGGGACCGGGGAGCTGTTTTTT; J gene: TRBJ2-2; clone size: .; V gene: TRBV4-2; D gene: TRBD2
CDR3 protein: CASNLIGTSLETQYF; CDR3 DNA: TGCGCCAGCAACCTAATCGGGACTAGCCTCGAGACCCAGTACTTC; J gene: TRBJ2-5; clone size: .; V gene: TRBV5-1; D gene: TRBD2
CDR3 protein: CASSIRGPEGARRDEKLFF; CDR3 DNA: TGTGCCAGTAGTATACGGGGACCCGAGGGGGCGCGAAGGGATGAAAAACTGTTTTTT; J gene: TRBJ1-4; clone size: .; V gene: TRBV19; D gene: TRBD1
CDR3 protein: CASGLSVRAGAYEQYF; CDR3 DNA: TGTGCTAGTGGTTTGTCAGTCCGGGCGGGAGCCTACGAGCAGTACTTC; J gene: TRBJ2-7; clone size: .; V gene: TRBV12-5; D gene: TRBD2
CDR3 protein: CASSPGQSSSAFF; CDR3 DNA: TGTGCCAGCAGCCCTGGACAGTCGTCGTCAGCTTTCTTT; J gene: TRBJ1-1; clone size: once; V gene: TRBV9; D gene: .
CDR3 protein: CASSQLDNSPLHF; CDR3 DNA: TGTGCCAGCAGCCAACTAGATAATTCACCCCTCCACTTT; J gene: TRBJ1-6; clone size: .; V gene: TRBV14; D gene: .
CDR3 protein: CAIRGNTGELFF; CDR3 DNA: TGTGCCATCCGGGGGAACACCGGGGAGCTGTTTTTT; J gene: TRBJ2-2; clone size: .; V gene: TRBV10-3; D gene: .
CDR3 protein: CASSSRDRGHYGYTF; CDR3 DNA: TGTGCCAGCAGTAGCAGGGACAGGGGCCACTATGGCTACACCTTC; J gene: TRBJ1-2; clone size: few; V gene: TRBV28; D gene: TRBD1
CDR3 protein: CASSPRGQAFPRDGYTF; CDR3 DNA: TGTGCCAGCTCACCGCGGGGACAGGCGTTCCCAAGGGATGGCTACACCTTC; J gene: TRBJ1-2; clone size: .; V gene: TRBV18; D gene: TRBD1
CDR3 protein: CASSLDLDNEQFF; CDR3 DNA: TGTGCCAGCAGCCTAGACCTGGACAATGAGCAGTTCTTC; J gene: TRBJ2-1; clone size: once; V gene: TRBV7-3; D gene: .
CDR3 protein: CSVESQRGGPETQYF; CDR3 DNA: TGCAGCGTTGAGAGCCAGCGGGGGGGCCCGGAGACCCAGTACTTC; J gene: TRBJ2-5; clone size: .; V gene: TRBV29-1; D gene: TRBD2
CDR3 protein: CASSVGTGLGSGNTIYF; CDR3 DNA: TGTGCCAGCAGCGTAGGAACAGGGTTGGGCTCTGGAAACACCATATATTTT; J gene: TRBJ1-3; clone size: .; V gene: TRBV9; D gene: .
CDR3 protein: CASSPGTSINEQFF; CDR3 DNA: TGTGCCAGCAGCCCAGGTACTAGTATAAATGAGCAGTTCTTC; J gene: TRBJ2-1; clone size: .; V gene: TRBV7-3; D gene: .
CDR3 protein: CASSTRGGNSNQPQHF; CDR3 DNA: TGTGCCAGCTCAACCCGTGGGGGGAATAGCAATCAGCCCCAGCATTTT; J gene: TRBJ1-5; clone size: .; V gene: TRBV2; D gene: .
CDR3 protein: CAWSAGTGASGYTF; CDR3 DNA: TGTGCCTGGAGTGCCGGGACAGGGGCGAGTGGCTACACCTTC; J gene: TRBJ1-2; clone size: .; V gene: TRBV30; D gene: TRBD1
CDR3 protein: CASSPPWGQGNTEAFF; CDR3 DNA: TGTGCCAGCAGCCCCCCGTGGGGACAGGGGAACACTGAAGCTTTCTTT; J gene: TRBJ1-1; clone size: few; V gene: TRBV9; D gene: TRBD1